What follows are 21 T cell receptor beta chains derived from one specimen sequenced in a study of OX40 agonist ivuxolimab in advanced cancers. Measured with immunoSEQ multiplex PCR; TCRdb has only the in-frame clones, and not every one. The repertoire includes about 20,000 clones, about nine tenths of them detected once, and roughly 15% sits in the top ten. The sample consisted of CD4+ or CD8+ T cells sorted from blood, taken in a trial of the OX40 agonist ivuxolimab. The receptors here all came from an adult with an advanced solid tumor such as melanoma, head and neck, liver or kidney cancer.

This chain joins TRBV9 and TRBJ1-1; D unresolved. The germline CDR1 and CDR2 sequences are SGDLS and YYNGEE. Deletions cut 0 bases from V and 5 bases from J, with 8 bases between. This CDR3 has 13 amino acids. CDR3 DNA sequence: TGTGCCAGCAGCGTAGGGGCCGATACTGAAGCTTTCTTT. Residues: CASSVGADTEAFF.

Here the CDR3 reads CAWSIWGVADYTEAFF. CDR3 DNA: TGTGCCTGGAGTATATGGGGGGTAGCCGACTACACTGAAGCTTTCTTT. The chain employs TRBV30 and TRBJ1-1; TRBD1 is a possible D gene (5 bases). Trimming removed 2 bases from V and 3 bases from J, with 19 bases in between. Germline CDR1 GTSNPN, CDR2 SVGIG (reference sequence). The CDR3 spans 16 residues.

This sequence joins TRBV7-9 and TRBJ2-1, with D unclear. This CDR3 has 17 amino acids. Deletions cut 2 bases from V and 0 bases from J, with 14 bases between. Per germline, CDR1 SEHNR and CDR2 FQNEAQ (reference sequence). The CDR3: CASSLFLSQVSYNEQFF. The CDR3 nucleotides are TGTGCCAGCAGCTTATTCCTTAGTCAGGTCTCCTACAATGAGCAGTTCTTC. Together with reference TRBV7-9 and TRBJ2-1, the CDR3 gives the full variable domain: DTGVSQNPRHKITKRGQNVTFRCDPISEHNRLYWYRQTLGQGPEFLTYFQNEAQLEKSRLLSDRFSAERPKGSFSTLEIQRTEQGDSAMYLCASSLFLSQVSYNEQFFGPGTRLTVL.

This chain joins TRBV4-2 and TRBJ2-7, with 7 bases identical to TRBD1. V dropped 3 bases and J dropped 3; count of bases not matched to a gene: 5. Per the germline V gene, CDR1 is LGHNA and CDR2 is YNFKEQ. This CDR3 is built from 14 residues. This chain's CDR3 is CASSHAGTDYEQYF. CDR3 nucleotide sequence: TGTGCCAGCAGCCATGCTGGGACAGACTACGAGCAGTACTTC.

The V call is TRBV6-6, the J call TRBJ2-6; D possibly matches TRBD1 or TRBD2 (6 bases each). This CDR3 has 15 amino acids. Trimming took off 5 bases at V and 8 bases at J, with 16 bases between the two ends. Per germline, CDR1 MNHNY and CDR2 SVGAGI (reference sequence). CDR3 bases: TGTGCCAGCAGTCCGGGGGCCAGAGCGTCCAACGTCCTGACTTTC. Translation gives CASSPGARASNVLTF.

The CDR3 is CASSPDGGTETQYF. In DNA form, the CDR3 reads TGTGCCAGCTCCCCAGACGGGGGGACGGAGACCCAGTACTTC. The chain links TRBV18 to TRBJ2-5; 7 positions agree with TRBD2. This CDR3 spans 14 amino acids. Per the germline V gene, CDR1 is KGHSH and CDR2 is LQKENI. V gave up 6 bases and J gave up 5 bases; unmatched junction bases: 9. The whole variable domain, filled in from reference TRBV18 and TRBJ2-5, reads NAGVMQNPRHLVRRRGQEARLRCSPMKGHSHVYWYRQLPEEGLKFMVYLQKENIIDESGMPKERFSAEFPKEGPSILRIQQVVRGDSAAYFCASSPDGGTETQYFGPGTRLLVL.

This rearrangement joins TRBV4-2 to TRBJ2-6, with D perhaps matching TRBD1 (5 bases). This CDR3 has 16 amino acids. CDR1 is LGHNA and CDR2 is YNFKEQ in the germline V gene. Trimming took 0 bases from V and 0 from J, leaving 6 bases between them. The DNA for the CDR3 is TGTGCCAGCAGCCAAGAAAGGGGCTCTGGGGCCAACGTCCTGACTTTC. Protein: CASSQERGSGANVLTF.

Turning to this clone: Other nucleotide sequences in the sample specify the same CDR3. The chain couples TRBV9 to TRBJ1-6; TRBD1 might be the D (6 bases). The CDR3 is 15 residues long. Germline V CDR1 and CDR2: SGDLS, YYNGEE. Trimming cost V 5 bases and J 6 bases, with 15 bases left between them. The CDR3 DNA reads TGTGCCAGCAGTGAGGGGGGACTACCTAATTCACCCCTCCACTTT. It codes for CASSEGGLPNSPLHF. Filled out from reference TRBV9 and TRBJ1-6, the complete variable domain reads DSGVTQTPKHLITATGQRVTLRCSPRSGDLSVYWYQQSLDQGLQFLIQYYNGEERAKGNILERFSAQQFPDLHSELNLSSLELGDSALYFCASSEGGLPNSPLHFGNGTRLTVT.

This clone was detected once. The chain is built from TRBV30 and TRBJ2-5, with D perhaps assigned TRBD1 or TRBD2 (6 bases each). Per germline, CDR1 GTSNPN and CDR2 SVGIG (reference sequence). The CDR3 totals 13 residues. V lost 3 bases to trimming and J lost 5 bases, with 13 bases between them. The CDR3 protein is CAWSGGTTETQYF. CDR3 nucleotides: TGTGCCTGGAGCGGCGGGACAACGGAGACCCAGTACTTC.

The DNA of the CDR3 is TGCAGCGTTGAAGGACAGGGATGGGGAAGCACAGATACGCAGTATTTT. Translated: CSVEGQGWGSTDTQYF. V and J are TRBV29-1 and TRBJ2-3; 7 positions match TRBD1. After removal of 1 base from V and 0 bases from J, the junction contained 7 bases not matched to a gene. Looked up from germline, CDR1 is SQVTM and CDR2 is ANQGSEA. The CDR3 totals 16 residues.

This clone has just one count. The V call is TRBV18, the J call TRBJ1-3; the match to TRBD1 covers 7 bases. Germline CDR1 reads KGHSH; CDR2 reads LQKENI. The CDR3 consists of 15 residues. Unmatched junction bases numbered 2, after V lost 3 bases and J lost 0 bases. Here the CDR3 reads CASSPPGGSGNTIYF. The CDR3 DNA reads as TGTGCCAGCTCACCTCCAGGGGGCTCTGGAAACACCATATATTTT.

In its sample, this clone was seen a few times. This chain joins TRBV6-8 and TRBJ2-1; 12 positions agree with TRBD2. CDR3 length equals 15 residues. The V and J ends lost 3 bases and 10 bases, in that order; junction bases with no gene match: 7. Germline CDR1 is MNHGY and CDR2 is SAAAGT. The CDR3 DNA sequence: TGTGCCAGCAGTTATGGGAGACTAGCGGGGGCGGAGCAGTTCTTC. It translates to CASSYGRLAGAEQFF.

The CDR3 DNA sequence: TGTGCCAGCAGCTTAGGGGAAGCGGGGCAACTATACAATGAGCAGTTCTTC. Protein: CASSLGEAGQLYNEQFF. The chain uses TRBV11-2 and TRBJ2-1; 7 bases are shared with TRBD2. V was clipped by 1 base and J by 4 bases; unmatched bases: 10. Germline loops: CDR1 SGHAT, CDR2 FQNNGV. The CDR3 is 17 amino acids.

For the CDR3, the DNA is TGCGCCAGCAGCTCCGGACTCAAGGTAGATACGCAGTATTTT. Translated, it gives CASSSGLKVDTQYF. This chain joins TRBV5-1 and TRBJ2-3; D might be TRBD2 (5 bases). V lost 3 bases and J lost 5, with 13 bases in between. CDR1 and CDR2 from the germline V gene are SGHRS and YFSETQ. The length of the CDR3 is 14 residues.

J is TRBJ1-5 and V is TRBV6-1, with D perhaps matching TRBD1 (5 bases). This CDR3 is 21 amino acids long. Germline V gives CDR1 MNHNS, CDR2 SASEGT. V shed 2 bases and J shed 0 bases, with 26 bases lying between them. CDR3 in DNA: TGTGCCAGCAGTGAACGTGTTTCGAGGGACTCCTTCTCTTATAGCAATCAGCCCCAGCATTTT. Translating it yields CASSERVSRDSFSYSNQPQHF.

This clone was recorded only once. The chain combines TRBV5-8 with TRBJ1-3, with D possibly being TRBD1 (6 bases). Germline V lookup: CDR1 SGHTS, CDR2 YDEGEE. V was cut by 0 bases and J by 2 bases, with 15 bases left in between. This CDR3 is 17 amino acids long. CDR3 DNA sequence: TGTGCCAGCAGCTTGGTCCCACCCACAGGGACTGGAAACACCATATATTTT. Amino acid sequence: CASSLVPPTGTGNTIYF.

The V gene is TRBV2, the J gene TRBJ2-3, with TRBD2 identical over 7 bases. CDR3 size: 16 residues. Germline trimming cut 6 bases from V and 4 bases from J; bases unmatched to any gene: 13. Germline V CDR1 and CDR2: SNHLY, FYNNEI. This chain's CDR3 is CASSQDSGWGADTQYF. The CDR3 nucleotides read TGTGCCAGCAGCCAAGATAGCGGGTGGGGCGCAGATACGCAGTATTTT.

The gene calls are TRBV11-2 and TRBJ2-1; 8 nucleotides line up with TRBD1. CDR1 is SGHAT and CDR2 is FQNNGV in the germline V gene. Germline trimming cut 4 bases from V and 9 bases from J; bases unmatched to any gene: 8. The CDR3 covers 14 residues. Written as DNA, the CDR3 is TGTGCCAGCAGCTCCGCGCAGGGGGCGGGTGAGCAGTTCTTC. It translates to CASSSAQGAGEQFF.

The chain has TRBV29-1 and TRBJ1-1; 9 bases agree with TRBD1. The germline V gene has CDR1 SQVTM and CDR2 ANQGSEA. The length of the CDR3 is 15 residues. Trimming cost V 8 bases and J 4 bases; bases outside gene matches: 14. For the CDR3, the DNA is TGCAGCTGGCGGCAAACAGGGGGCCGAGGCACTGAAGCTTTCTTT. Protein: CSWRQTGGRGTEAFF.

This chain joins TRBV7-9 and TRBJ2-3; D possibly matches TRBD1 or TRBD2 (5 bases each). V gave up 5 bases and J gave up 1 base, with 10 bases separating them. The CDR3 is 14 amino acids. Germline-derived CDR1 and CDR2 are SEHNR and FQNEAQ (reference sequence). The DNA of the CDR3 is TGTGCCAGCAGCCCCATGGGGGGCACAGATACGCAGTATTTT. Amino acids: CASSPMGGTDTQYF.

The chain joins TRBV5-4 to TRBJ2-7; the D gene is possibly TRBD1 (5 bases). V dropped 0 bases and J dropped 2 bases, with 9 bases sitting between them. CDR3 size: 14 residues. Germline lookup yields CDR1 SGHNT and CDR2 YYREEE (reference sequence). The CDR3 protein is CASSLGQFPYEQYF. In DNA, the CDR3 is TGTGCCAGCAGCTTGGGACAGTTCCCCTACGAGCAGTACTTC.